The T cell receptor beta chain under discussion was sequenced for a study of cytomegalovirus exposure and HLA in healthy donors. PCR amplification relied on 60 Vbeta primers (plus 13 Jbeta primers). The data were produced by immunoSEQ multiplex PCR, yet TCRdb's version contains in-frame clones alone and is incomplete. The table lists 130,000 to 150,000 clones, 80% of them singletons, with approximately 5.1% in the top ten. A remark on this clone: The target antigen is unknown.

The CDR3 covers 13 residues. Germline V lookup: CDR1 LGHNT, CDR2 FRNRAP. The V gene lost 3 bases and the J gene lost 5 bases, with 10 bases spanning the gap. General study results and limits: Clonal expansion, a later analysis showed, was greater in HLA-associated TCR beta chains than in equally common others.

The receptor was isolated from a male donor in good health and CMV-seronegative. The sample comprised PBMCs. The V gene is TRBV12-5, the J gene TRBJ1-1, with D unclear. In nucleotides, the CDR3 is TGTGCTAGTGGTTTAGAGGGTAGGACTGAAGCTTTCTTT. It encodes CASGLEGRTEAFF.